This paragraph covers one T cell receptor (beta chain) sequence. Sequenced by immunoSEQ multiplex PCR; TCRdb stores in-frame clones only, minus some. Counted here are more than 150,000 clones, 90% occurring once; the ten biggest clones make up roughly 1.6%. Trimming removed 3 bases from V and 3 bases from J, with 14 bases in between. The CDR3 has 16 residues. CDR1 and CDR2 from the germline V gene are MGHRA and YSYEKL. The sample originates from a study of T cell responses to AZD1222 COVID-19 vaccine. This sequence originates from an adult who received the AZD1222 COVID-19 vaccine. The material was peripheral blood, obtained 28 days after the second AZD1222 dose. The chain is built from TRBV4-1 and TRBJ1-4; perhaps TRBD1 as D (6 bases). The DNA of the CDR3 is TGCGCCAGCAGCCAGAGAGGGGGTCAGGCTAATGAAAAACTGTTTTTT. It encodes CASSQRGGQANEKLFF.